The 3 T cell receptor beta chains below all came from one sample that was sequenced in a study of neoadjuvant anti-PD-1 for oral cavity cancer. Sequencing was performed with immunoSEQ multiplex PCR; in TCRdb, only in-frame clones are kept and a portion is missing. The sample shows roughly 36,000 clones, 35% to 40% of them seen only once. As for time point: after neoadjuvant nivolumab, at surgical resection. The input for sequencing was tumor tissue, taken after nivolumab (anti-PD-1) treatment. The source of these receptors is a person between 40 and 85 years old with oral cavity squamous cell carcinoma.

The V and J genes are TRBV5-1 and TRBJ2-1; 8 bases map to TRBD1. V was clipped by 4 bases and J by 6 bases; unmatched bases: 6. Germline loops: CDR1 SGHRS, CDR2 YFSETQ. The CDR3 is made up of 14 amino acids. CDR3 sequence: CASSADRGFNEQFF. DNA of the CDR3: TGCGCCAGCAGCGCCGACAGGGGTTTCAATGAGCAGTTCTTC.

V gene TRBV6-5 combines with J gene TRBJ2-7; D is possibly TRBD2 (6 bases). Germline V CDR1 and CDR2: MNHEY, SVGAGI. The CDR3 spans 14 residues. The V end was cut by 0 bases, the J end by 4 bases, with 10 bases between. CDR3 residues: CASSYSAGGYEQYF. The CDR3 bases are TGTGCCAGCAGTTACTCGGCCGGAGGGTACGAGCAGTACTTC.

This chain connects TRBV5-1 to TRBJ2-1; 7 nucleotides match TRBD1. From germline, CDR1 is SGHRS and CDR2 YFSETQ. Germline trimming cut 4 bases from V and 3 bases from J; bases unmatched to any gene: 4. The CDR3 length is 14 residues. CDR3 loop: CASSIGDSYNEQFF. The DNA of the CDR3 is TGCGCCAGCAGCATAGGGGACAGCTACAATGAGCAGTTCTTC.